The 14 T cell receptor beta chains below come from one sample, sequenced in a study of CD8 T cells in Susac syndrome. The RNA input was roughly 0.45 to 1 ug, and it was reverse transcribed with random hexamers. MiXCR was run by TCRdb on the immunoSEQ multiplex PCR reads, yielding one entry per CDR3 protein. The sample lists 250,000 to 300,000 distinct CDR3 sequences, 65% to 90% occurring once. Material: CD8+ T cells from PBMCs. The receptors were sampled from a human donor with multiple sclerosis.

The chain combines TRBV30 with TRBJ2-1; D may correspond to TRBD1 or TRBD2 (5 bases each). Germline loops: CDR1 GTSNPN, CDR2 SVGIG (reference sequence). Trimming removed 1 base from V and 0 bases from J, with 10 bases in between. The length of the CDR3 is 15 residues. The CDR3 coding sequence is TGTGCCTGGAGTGAGGGGACCTCCTCCTACAATGAGCAGTTCTTC. It translates to CAWSEGTSSYNEQFF.

V gene TRBV30 combines with J gene TRBJ2-7; TRBD2 aligns across 13 bases. The CDR3 is 15 amino acids. Germline V gene data show CDR1 as GTSNPN and CDR2 as SVGIG (reference sequence). The ends lost 1 base at V and 3 bases at J; junction bases unmatched: 3. CDR3 sequence (DNA): TGTGCCTGGAGTGCCGGGACTAGCGGGATCTACGAGCAGTACTTC. This gives the protein CAWSAGTSGIYEQYF. Combining the CDR3 with reference TRBV30 and TRBJ2-7 gives the whole variable domain SQTIHQWPATLVQPVGSPLSLECTVEGTSNPNLYWYRQAAGRGLQLLFYSVGIGQISSEVPQNLSASRPQDRQFILSSKKLLLSDSGFYLCAWSAGTSGIYEQYFGPGTRLTVT.

The chain combines TRBV11-3 with TRBJ1-2; D is ambiguous. From germline, CDR1 is SGHNT and CDR2 YENEEA. The length of the CDR3 is 15 residues. Deletions cut 5 bases from V and 3 bases from J, with 16 bases between. This chain's CDR3 is CASSAAAVQHYGYTF. For the CDR3, the DNA is TGTGCCAGCAGCGCTGCGGCGGTCCAGCACTATGGCTACACCTTC. The full variable domain, rest sourced from reference TRBV11-3 and TRBJ1-2, is EAGVVQSPRYKIIEKKQPVAFWCNPISGHNTLYWYLQNLGQGPELLIRYENEEAVDDSQLPKDRFSAERLKGVDSTLKIQPAELGDSAVYLCASSAAAVQHYGYTFGSGTRLTVV.

The rearrangement links TRBV4-1 to TRBJ2-7; 8 positions agree with TRBD2. Germline assignment: CDR1 MGHRA and CDR2 YSYEKL. The length of the CDR3 is 15 residues. Unmatched junction bases numbered 7, after V lost 0 bases and J lost 6 bases. The CDR3 DNA reads TGCGCCAGCAGCCAAGATTTAAGCGGGAGCCGCGAGCAGTACTTC. Amino acid sequence: CASSQDLSGSREQYF.

The J gene is TRBJ2-3, the V gene TRBV4-3; D unclear. Trimming shortened V by 4 bases and J by 1 base, and 6 bases separated the two germline ends. The CDR3 length is 13 residues. Germline CDR1 reads LGHNA; CDR2 reads YSLEER. DNA for the CDR3: TGCGCCAGCAGCCTCGGCCGCACAGATACGCAGTATTTT. It yields the protein CASSLGRTDTQYF.

The chain is built from TRBV29-1 and TRBJ2-2; D gene ambiguous. The ends were cut back, 7 bases at V and 0 bases at J, with 15 bases in the middle. The V gene's germline CDR1 is SQVTM and CDR2 ANQGSEA. This CDR3 comprises 15 residues. CDR3 sequence (DNA): TGCAGCGCCATCAGCGTTAGGGCGAACACCGGGGAGCTGTTTTTT. Translating gives CSAISVRANTGELFF.

This clonotype showed up just a few times. The chain carries TRBV9 and TRBJ2-5; D unclear. The V and J ends lost 3 bases and 2 bases respectively, with 11 bases between them. The CDR3 totals 14 residues. The V gene's germline CDR1 is SGDLS and CDR2 YYNGEE. The CDR3 protein is CASSASVGQETQYF. The DNA for the CDR3 is TGTGCCAGCAGCGCCTCGGTTGGACAAGAGACCCAGTACTTC.

The gene calls are TRBV12-3 or TRBV12-4 and TRBJ2-5, with D perhaps assigned TRBD1 or TRBD2 (5 bases each). This CDR3 has 15 residues. V was clipped by 3 bases and J by 5 bases, with 16 bases between them. CDR3 residues: CASSFGLVGAETQYF. CDR3 bases: TGTGCCAGCAGTTTTGGACTCGTTGGGGCCGAGACCCAGTACTTC.

The CDR3 DNA is TGTGCCAGCAGCCGTCTAGCGGGAGCCCCGGGGGAGACCCAGTACTTC. Encoded protein: CASSRLAGAPGETQYF. This chain links TRBV3-1 with TRBJ2-5, with 10 bases matching TRBD2. This CDR3 region has 16 residues. V shed 4 bases, J shed 5 bases, and the junction held 10 bases outside the gene matches. Germline CDR1 and CDR2: LGHDT and YNNKEL (reference sequence).

V usage is TRBV27 and J usage is TRBJ2-3; a weak D match, TRBD2 (5 bases). This CDR3 is built from 12 residues. CDR1 is MNHEY, CDR2 SMNVEV, per germline (reference sequence). V was clipped by 6 bases and J by 6 bases, with 10 bases between them. The CDR3 DNA reads as TGTGCCAGCAGCGGAGGAATGGATACGCAGTATTTT. Residues: CASSGGMDTQYF.

The chain carries TRBV30 and TRBJ1-6, with a weak D call TRBD1 (5 bases). This CDR3 is built from 14 residues. Germline CDR1 reads GTSNPN; CDR2 reads SVGIG (reference sequence). V was clipped by 4 bases and J by 7 bases, with 14 bases between them. CDR3 in amino acids: CAWMTQGPNSPLHF. The DNA for the CDR3 is TGTGCCTGGATGACGCAGGGTCCGAATTCACCCCTCCACTTT.

V usage is TRBV5-6 and J usage is TRBJ1-2; D is ambiguous. Germline lookup yields CDR1 SGHDT and CDR2 YYEEEE. The CDR3 totals 17 residues. V lost 2 bases and J lost 2, with 19 bases in between. The CDR3 DNA reads as TGTGCCAGCAGCTTTGTCTTCGGGAACGGGGAGAACTATGGCTACACCTTC. Translating it yields CASSFVFGNGENYGYTF.

The chain employs TRBV20-1 and TRBJ2-3; 13 bases fit TRBD2. The V gene's germline CDR1 is DFQATT and CDR2 SNEGSKA (reference sequence). This CDR3 has 17 residues. The trim removed 0 bases at V and 7 bases at J, leaving 10 bases unmatched. The CDR3 reads CSARDTTSGRAGYTQYF. In DNA form, the CDR3 reads TGCAGTGCTAGAGATACCACTAGCGGGAGGGCCGGCTATACGCAGTATTTT.

The chain employs TRBV10-3 and TRBJ2-7, with D unresolved. The CDR3 extends over 14 amino acids. Germline V CDR1 and CDR2: ENHRY, SYGVKD. Trimming took off 3 bases at V and 2 bases at J, with 11 bases between the two ends. CDR3 region: CAISEPGLTYEQYF. In DNA form, the CDR3 reads TGTGCCATCAGTGAACCAGGCCTGACCTACGAGCAGTACTTC.